Listed below are T cell receptor beta chains from one sample, sequenced in a study of T cells in Graves' hyperthyroidism and ophthalmopathy. TCRdb reprocessed the multiplex PCR reads via MiXCR and lists one record per CDR3 protein. Of around 440,000 distinct CDR3 sequences listed, 15% to 19% are singletons. Sequencing was performed on blood. These receptors were collected from a woman younger than 35 with Graves' hyperthyroidism. Both conserved end residues are part of each CDR3. The D gene is left open where the match is weak. Some rows mark clone size as missing; the rest say once, few, many or name a class of expanded clone.

>TRBV5-1|TRBD1|.|TRBJ2-1
TGCGCCAGCAGCTTGGACCGGGACAGGGAAAACAATGAGCAGTTCTTC
CASSLDRDRENNEQFF
>TRBV7-6|.|many|TRBJ2-2
TGTGCCAGCGGGGGCACGAACACCGGGGAGCTGTTTTTT
CASGGTNTGELFF
>TRBV7-8|.|many|TRBJ2-2
TGTGCCAGCAGCTTAAGGGAACGGGGACGATCAAACACCGGGGAGCTGTTTTTT
CASSLRERGRSNTGELFF
>TRBV6-1|.|few|TRBJ2-5
TGTGCCAGCAGTGTCTTGGAGACCCAGTACTTC
CASSVLETQYF
>TRBV28|.|many|TRBJ2-5
TGTGCCAGCAGTTTATCTGCAGGGATAGGAGGAGAGACCCAGTACTTC
CASSLSAGIGGETQYF
>TRBV19|.|many|TRBJ2-7
TGTGCCAGTAGACTCCCGGGACAAGGGCTTTCCTACGAGCAGTACTTC
CASRLPGQGLSYEQYF
>TRBV18|TRBD2|many|TRBJ2-7
TGTGCCAGCTCACGCCTGAGCGGGAGGGCGTCGGAGCAGTACTTC
CASSRLSGRASEQYF
>TRBV6-5|.|.|TRBJ1-6
TGTGCCAGCAGTCACCAAAGACAGGCAAGCTCCTATAATTCACCCCTCCACTTT
CASSHQRQASSYNSPLHF
>TRBV5-1|.|many|TRBJ2-7
TGCGCCAGCAGCTTGAATAGCGAGCAGTACTTC
CASSLNSEQYF
>TRBV6-1|TRBD1|many|TRBJ2-1
TGTGCCAGCAGTGACCGGGACAGTGTCAATGAGCAGTTCTTC
CASSDRDSVNEQFF
>TRBV6-1|TRBD2|many|TRBJ2-2
TGTGCCAGCAGGCCTCGGGTGGTGTTAAGCGGGGGGCGCTACACCGGGGAGCTGTTTTTT
CASRPRVVLSGGRYTGELFF
>TRBV20-1|.|.|TRBJ2-1
TGCAGTGCTAGAGAGGGAGGACTCTACAATGAGCAGTTCTTC
CSAREGGLYNEQFF
>TRBV24-1|.|many|TRBJ2-1
TGTGCCACCAGTGATGTCCAAGGGGTTGATGAGCAGTTCTTC
CATSDVQGVDEQFF
>TRBV18|.|.|TRBJ2-4
TGTGCCAGCTCACCACCGAACAGAAAGCTAGCCAAAAACATTCAGTACTTC
CASSPPNRKLAKNIQYF
>TRBV11-3|.|.|TRBJ2-3
TGTGCCAGCAGCCTTAATACAAGGGGAGATACGCAGTATTTT
CASSLNTRGDTQYF
>TRBV6-1|.|.|TRBJ1-3
TGTGCCAGCAGCCCTGACTGGGTAGGAAACACCATATATTTT
CASSPDWVGNTIYF